This T cell receptor (beta chain) stems from a study of T cells in Graves' hyperthyroidism and ophthalmopathy. General observations from the study: By a 13 V-J model, ophthalmopathy was set apart from stable hyperthyroidism. Most expanded thyroid clonotypes above 0.001 also appeared in blood.

Researchers amplified the TCR beta CDR3 regions from RNA transcripts. First-round RT-PCR targeting the TCR CDR3 was performed with the HTBI primer set. TCRdb re-called the multiplex PCR reads with MiXCR, one entry per CDR3 protein. The data contain 540,000 or so distinct CDR3 sequences, 15% to 18% of them seen just once; the ten biggest clones take up under 8%. The CDR3 covers 14 residues. V lost 0 bases to trimming and J lost 0 bases, with 3 bases between them. Per germline, CDR1 MNHEY and CDR2 SVGAGI. As for this clonotype: Its target is unknown.

The receptor comes from a woman in her twenties or thirties with Graves' hyperthyroidism. V and J are TRBV6-5 and TRBJ1-3; no clear D gene. Input material: blood. The CDR3 DNA reads as TGTGCCAGCAGTTACTCAATCTCTGGAAACACCATATATTTT. Its translation: CASSYSISGNTIYF.